Following are 10 T cell receptor beta chains from one sample sequenced in a study of cytomegalovirus exposure and HLA in healthy donors. Researchers ran the PCR with 60 Vbeta and 13 Jbeta primers. The method was immunoSEQ multiplex PCR; TCRdb's version includes in-frame clones alone and lacks a portion of them. Of fewer than 150,000 clones listed, roughly three quarters are singletons. Sequenced input: PBMCs. All receptors derive from a man between 18 and 35 years old in good health and CMV-seronegative.

The gene calls are TRBV4-1 and TRBJ2-1; D gene uncertain. V lost 0 bases, J lost 8 bases, and 8 bases lay in between. This CDR3 is built from 13 residues. Per germline, CDR1 MGHRA and CDR2 YSYEKL. The chain's CDR3 is CASSQDLADEQFF. The DNA for the CDR3 is TGCGCCAGCAGCCAAGACCTGGCCGATGAGCAGTTCTTC.

The chain is built from TRBV2 and TRBJ2-7; a possible D gene is TRBD1 (5 bases). V lost 2 bases and J lost 5, with 16 bases in between. This CDR3 contains 15 residues. The germline gives CDR1 SNHLY, CDR2 FYNNEI. CDR3 in amino acids: CASSETILQGHEQYF. CDR3 coding DNA: TGTGCCAGCAGTGAAACAATTCTGCAGGGTCACGAGCAGTACTTC.

The chain carries TRBV28 and TRBJ2-5; 7 bases fit TRBD2. The better agreement between TRBJ2-7 and the DNA end casts doubt on the J call. This CDR3 is 15 amino acids long. Germline V lookup: CDR1 MDHEN, CDR2 SYDVKM. The CDR3 here is CASSYLGGNSYEQYF. Here the CDR3 DNA reads TGTGCCAGCAGTTATTTGGGGGGGAACTCCTACGAGCAGTACTTC.

This clone was seen more than once but under ten times. The chain is built from TRBV11-3 and TRBJ2-5; TRBD2 might be the D (6 bases). Looked up from germline, CDR1 is SGHNT and CDR2 is YENEEA. This CDR3 spans 15 amino acids. The V end lost 3 bases, the J end lost 5 bases, and 16 bases lay between the germline ends. The CDR3 is CASSFYGGREETQYF. The CDR3 DNA follows: TGTGCCAGCAGCTTCTACGGAGGACGGGAGGAGACCCAGTACTTC.

J is TRBJ2-3 and V is TRBV7-8, with 7 positions matching TRBD1. The CDR3 is 15 amino acids. CDR1 SGHVS and CDR2 FQNEAQ come from the germline V gene. V trimming: 3 bases; J trimming: 2 bases; junction bases outside the gene matches: 5. CDR3 loop: CASSFGTASTDTQYF. As DNA, the CDR3 is TGTGCCAGCAGCTTCGGGACAGCCTCCACAGATACGCAGTATTTT.

The V call is TRBV6-5, the J call TRBJ1-2; maybe TRBD1 (5 bases). Trimming took off 0 bases at V and 4 bases at J, with 9 bases between the two ends. The CDR3 totals 14 residues. Per germline, CDR1 MNHEY and CDR2 SVGAGI. CDR3 sequence reads: CASSYSGETYGYTF. The CDR3, as DNA: TGTGCCAGCAGTTACTCAGGGGAAACCTATGGCTACACCTTC.

The genes are TRBV29-1 and TRBJ2-3; a weak D match, TRBD2 (5 bases). Trimming shortened V by 5 bases and J by 2 bases, and 8 bases separated the two germline ends. This CDR3 comprises 12 residues. CDR1 and CDR2 from the germline V gene are SQVTM and ANQGSEA. The CDR3 coding sequence is TGCAGCGTTATCGGGAACACAGATACGCAGTATTTT. Translated: CSVIGNTDTQYF.

The genes are TRBV4-2 and TRBJ1-4; no firm D call. The length of the CDR3 is 15 residues. Trimming left V 0 bases short and J 8 bases short, with 13 bases between. Germline CDR1 is LGHNA and CDR2 is YNFKEQ. For the CDR3, the DNA is TGTGCCAGCAGCCAAGAGAGGAAAGACTACGAAAAACTGTTTTTT. Translating it yields CASSQERKDYEKLFF.

V and J are TRBV4-2 and TRBJ2-5; 9 bases map to TRBD2. The CDR3 has 16 residues. Germline CDR1 is LGHNA and CDR2 is YNFKEQ. J lost 5 bases, V lost 0 bases, and 7 bases had no gene match. CDR3 loop: CASSQDLLAGVETQYF. CDR3 coding DNA: TGTGCCAGCAGCCAAGACCTCTTAGCGGGGGTGGAGACCCAGTACTTC.

This clone was detected only once. The V call is TRBV29-1, the J call TRBJ1-1; 7 bases agree with TRBD1. This CDR3 is 12 amino acids long. Germline CDR1 reads SQVTM; CDR2 reads ANQGSEA. Trimming removed 7 bases from V and 7 bases from J; junction bases left unmatched: 9. The CDR3 reads CSASPWTGEAFF. The CDR3 DNA reads TGCAGCGCCTCGCCCTGGACAGGTGAAGCTTTCTTT.